This T cell receptor beta chain was recorded in a study of blood T cells in healthy people across ages (dated by TCRdb to about 2015). Describing the broader study: In model experiments, template switching captured roughly one uniquely barcoded TCR beta cDNA molecule for every two T cells. For two donors (one aged 18 to 30 and one aged 80 or older), the study analyzed two additional independent replicas of 1 million unique cDNA reads from the same blood draw. The donors were divided into four age groups: young (average around 17 years), middle-aged (roughly 42), aged (about 56) and long-lived (nearly 85). The study measured age-related changes in TCR beta repertoire diversity using deep sequencing normalized with unique cDNA molecular identifiers.

CDR1 and CDR2, per the germline V gene, are SGHVS and FQNEAQ. V sheds 1 base and J sheds 2 bases, leaving 20 bases between their ends. The CDR3 runs 19 amino acids, cysteine and phenylalanine included. Just CDR3 DNA is preserved here, 57 bases in frame from base 1. The donors were roughly 40 Caucasian individuals from Russia, aged roughly 6 to 95 years, who were systemically healthy. About 9.1 milliliters of peripheral blood were collected from each donor into EDTA-treated Vacutainer tubes. Ficoll-Paque density-gradient centrifugation was used to isolate PBMCs, with at least 6 million obtained per sample. Trizol reagent was used to extract total RNA from PBMCs, with at least 6 micrograms per sample. The percentages of naive CD45RAhigh/CD27high T cells were determined by flow cytometry on a PBMC aliquot from every donor. The research as a whole found: Estimates of total diversity based on one million sequenced T cells were considered lower bounds and underestimates. Because the CMV infection status of the donors was unknown, age-related changes in expanded clonotypes may potentially have been confounded. Compared with the aged group, the long-lived group had more naive CD4+ T cells, fewer expanded clones and increased TCR diversity, suggesting age selection. A strong correlation was found between observed TCR beta diversity and the percentage of naive T cells measured by flow cytometry. As age increased, observed TCR beta diversity per million T cells dropped in a roughly linear way, and a significant reduction was already evident by age 40. Bulk unsorted PBMC profiling prevented conclusive comparison of naive and antigen-experienced compartments.

The table lists this clonotype with a few counts. Its antigen has not been determined. No base-level quality is on record; no much larger clone is a single base apart. The method was 5' RACE. The run used an Illumina HiSeq 2500. A second 7 to 11 cycle PCR used a sample-barcoded 5' primer and a J-beta primer mix. A template-switch 5' adaptor carrying 12 random nucleotides introduced a unique molecular identifier onto each TCR beta cDNA molecule. Each sample yielded at least 2.5 million CDR3-containing paired-end reads. All of the RNA was converted into first-strand cDNA using the Mint cDNA synthesis kit, with a TRBC-specific oligonucleotide serving as the primer. Following uracil-DNA glycosylase treatment, all cDNA underwent a first 18-cycle PCR with the universal primers M1SS and BC2_uni_R. On the study's bioinformatics: For normalization, 1 million high-quality reads were randomly selected from each sample, with every read carrying a distinct molecular identifier. Instead of being binned into consensus sequences, reads with shared molecular identifiers were discarded. MiTCR, set to a Q25 quality threshold and the strictest error-elimination algorithm, was used for CDR3 identification, clonotype clustering and error correction. A nonparametric unseen species model with Euler transformation was used to estimate a lower bound on total TCR beta diversity. In TCRdb, the public reads were trimmed at Q25 with fastp and aligned with MiXCR, with productive beta chains retained. Entries are consolidated by CDR3 protein sequence, retaining the most common genes and DNA. The V and J calls were determined by TCRdb, not by the authors. The sample table records 760,000 or so distinct CDR3 sequences; approximately 25% of these occur just once. The ten largest clones represent roughly a tenth of the sample.

These records were also assigned to another study, of T cells of mothers and their children. In that second paper, the authors write: Nine systemically healthy Caucasian individuals, comprising three mothers and their six children, were included as donors. cDNA synthesis used all of the extracted RNA, with roughly 1.5 ug of RNA in each 15 ul reaction. In the second PCR, the M1S primer introduced both the sample barcodes and 2-4 random nucleotides. Each mother yielded over 8 million TCR beta CDR3 reads and each child 3 million to 3.5 million reads. Thymic selection shapes the output of TCR recombination in a similar way in related and unrelated pairs, and inherited differences have a minor effect. Normalized repertoire overlap was always slightly but never significantly higher in related than unrelated mother-child pairs. No persistent microchimeric T cell clones were detected, at a sensitivity of around 100 clones per million clonotypes. To look for features that set related mother-child pairs apart from unrelated individuals, the researchers ran deep NGS to compare the TCR beta repertoires of mothers and children. On average, the children were roughly 11 +/- 4 years old, while the mothers were approximately 40 +/- 4 years old. After adapters were ligated using NEBNext reagents, the libraries underwent 100+100 nt paired-end sequencing on an Illumina HiSeq 2000. To avoid cross-contamination, the mother libraries and the child libraries were prepared a month apart and sequenced in separate runs. Each donor had between about 450,000 and 2,100,000 distinct TCR beta clonotypes identified. Naive TCR beta clonotypes were estimated from low-frequency clonotypes matched to each donor's FACS-determined naive share, without sorting.

The chain couples TRBV7-8 to TRBJ2-2; the D gene may be TRBD1 or TRBD2, since each aligns over 5 bases. This TCR derives from a boy younger than 18 in good health. Sequences were obtained from blood. The DNA reads as follows: TGTGCCAGCAGCTTAGTTGGAAATTGGGGGACCGATAACACCGGGGAGCTGTTTTTT. This gives the protein CASSLVGNWGTDNTGELFF. The CDR3 plus the reference TRBV7-8 and TRBJ2-2 genes for the other parts give the full variable domain: GAGVSQSPRYKVAKRGQDVALRCDPISGHVSLFWYQQALGQGPEFLTYFQNEAQLDKSGLPSDRFFAERPEGSVSTLKIQRTQQEDSAVYLCASSLVGNWGTDNTGELFFGEGSRLTVL.